The sequence of this T cell receptor beta chain was determined in a study of T cell responses to AZD1222 COVID-19 vaccine. Findings and limits, study-wide: Distributed over spike, vaccine-associated CD4 TCRs predominated at 160-218 and 743-854. Repertoire sampling happened only post peak T cell response. Spike-specific TCRs gained breadth and depth after people received two AZD1222 doses.

Remarks on this clone: Its antigen is unknown.

Assay: immunoSEQ multiplex PCR; the TCRdb copy retains only in-frame clones and omits some. The sample has approximately 190,000 clones; roughly 91% are singletons. Trimming took 2 bases from V and 5 from J, leaving 13 bases between them. Germline V gene lookup returns CDR1 MNHEY and CDR2 SMNVEV (reference sequence). The CDR3 loop spans 15 amino acids. This material consisted of peripheral blood, taken on day 0 of AZD1222 vaccination. The clonotype originates from an adult in good health. This chain links TRBV27 with TRBJ1-5, with D unresolved. The CDR3 spells CASSLVGFDDQPQHF. The CDR3 coding sequence is TGTGCCAGCAGTTTAGTGGGGTTCGACGATCAGCCCCAGCATTTT.